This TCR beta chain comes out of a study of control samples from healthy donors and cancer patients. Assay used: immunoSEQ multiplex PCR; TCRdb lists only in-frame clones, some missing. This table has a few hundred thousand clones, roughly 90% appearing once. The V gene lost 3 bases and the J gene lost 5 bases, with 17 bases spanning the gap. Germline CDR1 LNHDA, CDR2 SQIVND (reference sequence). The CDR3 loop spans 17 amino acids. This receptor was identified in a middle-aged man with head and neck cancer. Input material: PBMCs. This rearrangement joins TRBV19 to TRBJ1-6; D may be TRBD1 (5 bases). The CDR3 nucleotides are TGTGCCAGTAGTATGGTATATTCGGGCAGGGATAATTCACCCCTCCACTTT. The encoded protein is CASSMVYSGRDNSPLHF. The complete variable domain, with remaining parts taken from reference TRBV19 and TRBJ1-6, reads DGGITQSPKYLFRKEGQNVTLSCEQNLNHDAMYWYRQDPGQGLRLIYYSQIVNDFQKGDIAEGYSVSREKKESFPLTVTSAQKNPTAFYLCASSMVYSGRDNSPLHFGNGTRLTVT.